Listed below are T cell receptor beta chains from one sample, sequenced in a study of T cell repertoires in cytomegalovirus infection. TCRdb processed the reads anew with MiXCR; each CDR3 protein has one entry. The profile shows approximately 730,000 distinct CDR3 sequences, almost 30% of them singletons. For these TCRs, the target antigens are not known. This material consisted of cultured CD8+ T cells from PBMCs, taken from culture after CMV antigen stimulation. The receptors shown here come from a human donor in good health (CMV status not recorded). Some clones in this sample may be carry-over from other donors' samples. Both conserved end residues are trimmed from each CDR3. Fields, in order: J gene, D gene, V gene, CDR3 protein. A D gene is named only where the DNA matches it firmly.

j_gene: TRBJ1-6; d_gene: .; v_gene: TRBV7-9; CDR3aa: ASSLSQDHSPLH
j_gene: TRBJ2-1; d_gene: TRBD1; v_gene: TRBV6-2/TRBV6-3; CDR3aa: ASSYSLTGSYNEQF
j_gene: TRBJ1-2; d_gene: .; v_gene: TRBV27; CDR3aa: ASSPRQGYGYT
j_gene: TRBJ2-4; d_gene: .; v_gene: TRBV12-3/TRBV12-4; CDR3aa: ASSYPLGGIAKNIQY
j_gene: TRBJ1-6; d_gene: .; v_gene: TRBV6-1; CDR3aa: ASSEAGVVYNSPLH
j_gene: TRBJ2-5; d_gene: .; v_gene: TRBV10-3; CDR3aa: AISESLGVAPQQETQY
j_gene: TRBJ1-1; d_gene: TRBD1; v_gene: TRBV7-6; CDR3aa: ASSLLAQGAGGTEAF
j_gene: TRBJ2-3; d_gene: TRBD1; v_gene: TRBV9; CDR3aa: ASTGTGWPNTQY
j_gene: TRBJ2-2; d_gene: .; v_gene: TRBV5-5; CDR3aa: ASSPEGQDTGELF
j_gene: TRBJ2-2; d_gene: .; v_gene: TRBV6-8; CDR3aa: ASSYTGEGGSTGELF
j_gene: TRBJ2-5; d_gene: .; v_gene: TRBV27; CDR3aa: ASGSYTETQY
j_gene: TRBJ2-1; d_gene: TRBD2; v_gene: TRBV20-1; CDR3aa: SARGLAGGWDEQF
j_gene: TRBJ1-5; d_gene: .; v_gene: TRBV27; CDR3aa: ASSLMGSNQPQH
j_gene: TRBJ1-6; d_gene: TRBD1; v_gene: TRBV7-9; CDR3aa: ASSLDRGGNSPLH
j_gene: TRBJ1-1; d_gene: .; v_gene: TRBV18; CDR3aa: ASSPDLSRLNTEAF
j_gene: TRBJ1-1; d_gene: .; v_gene: TRBV29-1; CDR3aa: SVERRGGAF
j_gene: TRBJ1-2; d_gene: .; v_gene: TRBV13; CDR3aa: ASSKRGYYGYT
j_gene: TRBJ1-1; d_gene: .; v_gene: TRBV5-1; CDR3aa: ASSYRVANTEAF
j_gene: TRBJ1-6; d_gene: .; v_gene: TRBV28; CDR3aa: ASRPTGTGDSPLH
j_gene: TRBJ2-5; d_gene: TRBD2; v_gene: TRBV20-1; CDR3aa: SARDPSGGKETQY
j_gene: TRBJ2-1; d_gene: .; v_gene: TRBV4-1; CDR3aa: ASSHRTTNYNEQF
j_gene: TRBJ2-1; d_gene: TRBD2; v_gene: TRBV27; CDR3aa: ASSLVPSGGIAF
j_gene: TRBJ1-2; d_gene: .; v_gene: TRBV12-5; CDR3aa: ASGLDGSHYGYT